These 29 T cell receptor beta chains were all obtained from the same sample, sequenced in a study of blood T cell repertoires in COVID-19. Profiled with immunoSEQ multiplex PCR; TCRdb holds only in-frame clones, not every one. The data hold fewer than 350,000 clones, with around 88% observed a single time. Sequenced material: peripheral blood. These receptors originate from a woman in her 70s with COVID-19, enrolled during active disease.

The table lists this clone with a count of one. The chain recombines TRBV7-9 with TRBJ1-6; the D gene is possibly TRBD1 (5 bases). This CDR3 contains 14 residues. CDR1 is SEHNR and CDR2 is FQNEAQ in the germline V gene (reference sequence). Trimming pared 1 base from V and 10 bases from J, leaving 11 bases between. CDR3 nucleotide sequence: TGTGCCAGCAGCTTAGTAGGGGCGGAATCACCCCTCCACTTT. Protein product: CASSLVGAESPLHF. Variable domain in full (rest from reference TRBV7-9 and TRBJ1-6): DTGVSQNPRHKITKRGQNVTFRCDPISEHNRLYWYRQTLGQGPEFLTYFQNEAQLEKSRLLSDRFSAERPKGSFSTLEIQRTEQGDSAMYLCASSLVGAESPLHFGNGTRLTVT.

The rearrangement links TRBV28 to TRBJ1-5; D remains unclear. The V and J ends lost 11 bases and 5 bases respectively, with 13 bases between them. This CDR3 spans 12 amino acids. Germline V gene data show CDR1 as MDHEN and CDR2 as SYDVKM. The DNA for the CDR3 is TGTGCCGTGTCGGGTGTGGATCAGCCCCAGCATTTT. This codes for CAVSGVDQPQHF.

The rearrangement joins TRBV19 to TRBJ1-1, with a tentative D call TRBD1 (6 bases). The CDR3 extends over 15 amino acids. Germline V lookup: CDR1 LNHDA, CDR2 SQIVND (reference sequence). V shed 5 bases and J shed 1 base, with 14 bases lying between them. The CDR3 spells CASSEDSTPNTEAFF. Here the CDR3 DNA reads TGTGCCAGTAGTGAGGACAGTACCCCGAACACTGAAGCTTTCTTT.

The CDR3 loop reads CASSRDRDDIQYF. CDR3 in DNA: TGTGCCAGCAGCCGGGACAGGGACGACATTCAGTACTTC. The rearrangement joins TRBV3-1 (or the pseudogene TRBV3-2) to TRBJ2-4, with 9 bases that match TRBD1. V lost 4 bases to trimming and J lost 8 bases; unmatched junction nucleotides: 3. This CDR3 has 13 amino acids. In germline, CDR1 is LGHDT, CDR2 YNNKEL (reference sequence).

The chain uses TRBV27 and TRBJ2-7; a possible D gene is TRBD2 (6 bases). Trimming removed 11 bases from V and 1 base from J, with 15 bases in between. There are 13 residues in the CDR3. Germline CDR1 MNHEY, CDR2 SMNVEV (reference sequence). The CDR3 region is CARGGNPSYEQYF. CDR3 sequence (DNA): TGTGCCCGCGGAGGGAATCCATCCTACGAGCAGTACTTC.

V gene TRBV5-6 combines with J gene TRBJ1-3; tentative D call: TRBD1 (6 bases). With 2 bases removed from V and 4 bases from J, the gap between germline ends came to 13 bases. The CDR3 is 15 residues long. Germline V gives CDR1 SGHDT, CDR2 YYEEEE. The CDR3 coding sequence is TGTGCCAGCAGCTTATTACAGGGATCCGGAAACACCATATATTTT. Amino acids: CASSLLQGSGNTIYF.

The V gene is TRBV6-6, the J gene TRBJ2-7, with TRBD1 matching 9 bases. With V trimmed by 0 bases and J by 5 bases, 8 bases remained unmatched. CDR1 is MNHNY, CDR2 SVGAGI, per germline (reference sequence). The CDR3 is 16 amino acids. CDR3 in DNA: TGTGCCAGCAGTTACTCGCCGCCGGGACAGGGCGACGAGCAGTACTTC. It is translated as CASSYSPPGQGDEQYF.

This clone was counted a few times. The chain has TRBV7-9 and TRBJ2-1; 10 bases are shared with TRBD1. CDR1 SEHNR and CDR2 FQNEAQ come from the germline V gene (reference sequence). The CDR3 is made up of 12 amino acids. The V and J ends lost 5 bases and 9 bases, in that order; junction bases with no gene match: 1. The CDR3: CASSRTGGEQFF. CDR3 nucleotide sequence: TGTGCCAGCAGCCGGACAGGGGGTGAGCAGTTCTTC.

The J gene is TRBJ1-6, the V gene TRBV4-3, with a possible D match to TRBD1 (6 bases). Germline V gene data show CDR1 as LGHNA and CDR2 as YSLEER. V lost 3 bases and J 9 bases, leaving 9 bases between the germline ends. The CDR3 contains 13 residues. The CDR3 DNA reads TGCGCCAGCAGCCAGGACAGTGGTTCACCCCTCCACTTT. It codes for CASSQDSGSPLHF.

This chain joins TRBV12-5 and TRBJ1-6, with TRBD1 identical over 10 bases. The germline V gene has CDR1 LGHNT and CDR2 FRNRAP. The CDR3 has 13 amino acids. J gave up 9 bases and V 6 bases, and 2 bases lay outside the gene matches. CDR3 sequence reads: CASGGTGVSPLHF. CDR3 in DNA: TGTGCTAGTGGGGGGACAGGGGTTTCACCCCTCCACTTT. The variable domain in full, completed from reference TRBV12-5 and TRBJ1-6, reads DARVTQTPRHKVTEMGQEVTMRCQPILGHNTVFWYRQTMMQGLELLAYFRNRAPLDDSGMPKDRFSAEMPDATLATLKIQPSEPRDSAVYFCASGGTGVSPLHFGNGTRLTVT.

This clone occurred a few times. The rearrangement links TRBV11-3 to TRBJ1-1, with no clear D. This CDR3 has 13 residues. The germline V gene has CDR1 SGHNT and CDR2 YENEEA. V was cut by 2 bases and J by 3 bases, with 7 bases left in between. The CDR3 DNA reads TGTGCCAGCAGCTTAAGTCAGTACACTGAAGCTTTCTTT. Translating it yields CASSLSQYTEAFF. Combining the CDR3 with reference TRBV11-3 and TRBJ1-1 gives the whole variable domain EAGVVQSPRYKIIEKKQPVAFWCNPISGHNTLYWYLQNLGQGPELLIRYENEEAVDDSQLPKDRFSAERLKGVDSTLKIQPAELGDSAVYLCASSLSQYTEAFFGQGTRLTVV.

The genes are TRBV10-3 and TRBJ1-4; D may be TRBD1 (5 bases). Germline values: CDR1 ENHRY, CDR2 SYGVKD. V was cut by 3 bases and J by 7 bases, with 9 bases left in between. The CDR3 has 13 residues. The CDR3 protein is CAISDGGGEKLFF. The CDR3, as DNA: TGTGCCATCAGTGACGGGGGGGGTGAAAAACTGTTTTTT.

This chain links TRBV27 with TRBJ2-1, with TRBD2 identical over 11 bases. This CDR3 is 16 amino acids long. With V trimmed by 0 bases and J by 12 bases, 10 bases remained unmatched. Germline CDR1 and CDR2: MNHEY and SMNVEV (reference sequence). For the CDR3, the DNA is TGTGCCAGCAGTTTATCGTCGACTAGCGGGGTGATAAGGCAGTTCTTC. Translating gives CASSLSSTSGVIRQFF.

The chain combines TRBV28 with TRBJ1-6, with D possibly being TRBD1 (5 bases). This CDR3 is built from 13 residues. The V end was cut by 5 bases, the J end by 8 bases, with 10 bases between. Germline V gives CDR1 MDHEN, CDR2 SYDVKM. The CDR3 DNA is TGTGCCAGCAGTCAGGGCATGGATTCACCCCTCCACTTT. It is translated as CASSQGMDSPLHF.

This clone was detected only a few times. The V and J genes are TRBV30 and TRBJ1-3, with D possibly matching TRBD1 (5 bases). The CDR3 covers 16 residues. Germline CDR1 is GTSNPN and CDR2 is SVGIG (reference sequence). Trimming left V 1 base short and J 3 bases short, with 16 bases between. The CDR3 DNA reads as TGTGCCTGGAGTGCCCAAGGGCTAAGGGGTGGAAACACCATATATTTT. It specifies CAWSAQGLRGGNTIYF.

On this clone itself: Other nucleotide sequences in the sample specify the same CDR3. The chain joins TRBV9 to TRBJ2-2; tentatively, D is TRBD2 (7 bases). CDR1 is SGDLS and CDR2 is YYNGEE in the germline V gene. The CDR3 loop spans 15 amino acids. Trimming removed 1 base at V and 3 bases at J, with 10 bases between. The CDR3, as DNA: TGTGCCAGCAGCGTACGGGGGGCCGACACCGGGGAGCTGTTTTTT. It codes for CASSVRGADTGELFF.

The V call is TRBV7-9, the J call TRBJ1-1; the match to TRBD1 covers 8 bases. This CDR3 is 16 amino acids long. The germline V gene encodes CDR1 SEHNR and CDR2 FQNEAQ (reference sequence). The V gene end was trimmed by 4 bases and the J gene end by 3 bases; junction bases not matched to a gene: 10. The CDR3 is CASSSTGAGGYTEAFF. The CDR3 bases are TGTGCCAGCAGCTCAACGGGGGCAGGGGGCTACACTGAAGCTTTCTTT.

V is TRBV7-6 and J is TRBJ2-7; 8 bases map to TRBD1. This CDR3 comprises 14 residues. The germline CDR1 and CDR2 sequences are SGHVS and FNYEAQ. V gave up 1 base and J gave up 3 bases; unmatched junction bases: 2. This chain's CDR3 is CASSLGTGHYEQYF. CDR3 sequence (DNA): TGTGCCAGCAGCTTAGGGACAGGGCACTACGAGCAGTACTTC.

On this clone itself: The identical CDR3 is also encoded by other nucleotide sequences in the sample. The chain joins TRBV5-1 to TRBJ1-2; 7 nucleotides agree with TRBD1. Germline V gene sequence: CDR1 SGHRS, CDR2 YFSETQ. The V and J ends lost 1 base and 3 bases, in that order; junction bases with no gene match: 0. The CDR3 contains 13 residues. The CDR3 DNA reads TGCGCCAGCAGCTTGACAGGGGACTATGGCTACACCTTC. Translation gives CASSLTGDYGYTF.

The chain has TRBV27 and TRBJ1-1; no definite D call. Germline lookup yields CDR1 MNHEY and CDR2 SMNVEV (reference sequence). Trimming removed 5 bases from V and 0 bases from J, with 13 bases in between. There are 15 residues in the CDR3. CDR3 in amino acids: CASSTIPALNTEAFF. CDR3 bases: TGTGCCAGCAGTACTATACCGGCTTTGAACACTGAAGCTTTCTTT.

V usage is TRBV6-1 and J usage is TRBJ1-4; 10 bases agree with TRBD1. The V and J ends lost 3 bases and 6 bases, in that order; junction bases with no gene match: 1. Germline-derived CDR1 and CDR2 are MNHNS and SASEGT. This CDR3 region has 14 residues. CDR3 nucleotides: TGTGCCAGCAGTGAGGGACAGGGGTATGAAAAACTGTTTTTT. This codes for CASSEGQGYEKLFF.

V is TRBV6-5 and J is TRBJ2-7, with a possible D match to TRBD1 (5 bases). The V gene's germline CDR1 is MNHEY and CDR2 SVGAGI. The CDR3 spans 13 residues. The V end lost 2 bases, the J end lost 6 bases, and 11 bases lay between the germline ends. CDR3 coding DNA: TGTGCCAGCAGTTACAGGCAGGGCGGCGAGCAGTACTTC. Translation gives CASSYRQGGEQYF.

The chain has TRBV29-1 and TRBJ1-2, with D unresolved. This CDR3 contains 11 residues. The V gene's germline CDR1 is SQVTM and CDR2 ANQGSEA. The V end was cut by 7 bases, the J end by 7 bases, with 13 bases between. CDR3: CSASGKSGYTF. The DNA of the CDR3 is TGCAGCGCCTCGGGGAAGTCTGGCTACACCTTC. Complete variable domain (other parts from reference TRBV29-1 and TRBJ1-2): SAVISQKPSRDICQRGTSLTIQCQVDSQVTMMFWYRQQPGQSLTLIATANQGSEATYESGFVIDKFPISRPNLTFSTLTVSNMSPEDSSIYLCSASGKSGYTFGSGTRLTVV.

J is TRBJ1-1 and V is TRBV6-5, with TRBD1 as a possible D gene (6 bases). Per germline, CDR1 MNHEY and CDR2 SVGAGI. V was cut by 7 bases and J by 1 base, with 13 bases left in between. This CDR3 has 14 residues. The DNA for the CDR3 is TGTGCCAGCAATCACAGGGAGGGGAACACTGAAGCTTTCTTT. It translates to CASNHREGNTEAFF.

A few counts support this clone. The sample carries other DNA sequences with the same CDR3. The chain employs TRBV3-1 (or the pseudogene TRBV3-2) and TRBJ1-1; possible D gene TRBD1, 5 bases. The CDR3 length is 16 residues. With 3 bases removed from V and 0 bases from J, the gap between germline ends came to 14 bases. Germline CDR1 and CDR2: LGHDT and YNNKEL (reference sequence). CDR3 in amino acids: CASSQGQAPMNTEAFF. The DNA for the CDR3 is TGTGCCAGCAGCCAGGGGCAGGCCCCGATGAACACTGAAGCTTTCTTT.

The gene calls are TRBV19 and TRBJ1-1, with a tentative D call TRBD1 (5 bases). Trimming left V 5 bases short and J 3 bases short, with 19 bases between. Germline V gene lookup returns CDR1 LNHDA and CDR2 SQIVND (reference sequence). The CDR3 runs 16 residues. CDR3 amino acids: CASSRLGAGRDTEAFF. In DNA, the CDR3 is TGTGCCAGTAGTCGGCTAGGGGCGGGGAGAGACACTGAAGCTTTCTTT.

This clone was detected only once. This chain links TRBV30 with TRBJ2-3; perhaps TRBD2 as D (6 bases). Trimming removed 0 bases from V and 4 bases from J, with 8 bases in between. The CDR3 contains 13 residues. The germline CDR1 and CDR2 sequences are GTSNPN and SVGIG (reference sequence). The CDR3 nucleotides read TGTGCCTGGAGTGTCGGGGGTTCAGATACGCAGTATTTT. This gives the protein CAWSVGGSDTQYF.

J is TRBJ2-7 and V is TRBV12-5, with 7 bases matching TRBD1. The CDR3 extends over 15 amino acids. V shed 0 bases, J shed 3 bases, and the junction held 5 bases outside the gene matches. The germline V gene encodes CDR1 LGHNT and CDR2 FRNRAP. The CDR3 here is CASGLVLGTDYEQYF. The CDR3 DNA reads TGTGCTAGTGGTTTGGTACTCGGGACAGACTACGAGCAGTACTTC.

As DNA, the CDR3 is TGTGCCAGCTCACCTCAGGGGAACTCTGGGGCCAACGTCCTGACTTTC. Translated, it gives CASSPQGNSGANVLTF. The chain links TRBV18 to TRBJ2-6; weak D call: TRBD1 (6 bases). CDR3 length: 16 residues. Germline V gene lookup returns CDR1 KGHSH and CDR2 LQKENI. The V gene lost 3 bases and the J gene lost 0 bases, with 9 bases spanning the gap.